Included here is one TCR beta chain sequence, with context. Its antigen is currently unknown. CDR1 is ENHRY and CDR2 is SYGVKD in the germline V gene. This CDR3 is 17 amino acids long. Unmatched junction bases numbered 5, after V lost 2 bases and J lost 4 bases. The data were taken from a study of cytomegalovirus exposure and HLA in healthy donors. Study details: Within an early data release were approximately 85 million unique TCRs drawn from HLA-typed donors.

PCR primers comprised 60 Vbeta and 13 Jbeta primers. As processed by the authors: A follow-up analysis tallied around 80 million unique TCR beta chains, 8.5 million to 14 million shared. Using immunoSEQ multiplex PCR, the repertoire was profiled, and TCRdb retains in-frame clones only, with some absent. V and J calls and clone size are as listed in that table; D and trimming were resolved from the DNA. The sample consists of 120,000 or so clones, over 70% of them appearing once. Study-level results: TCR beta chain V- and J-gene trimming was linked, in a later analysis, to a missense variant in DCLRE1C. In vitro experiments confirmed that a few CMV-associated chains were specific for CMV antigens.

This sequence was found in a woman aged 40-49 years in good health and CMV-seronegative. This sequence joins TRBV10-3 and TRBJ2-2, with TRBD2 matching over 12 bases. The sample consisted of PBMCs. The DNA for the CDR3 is TGTGCCATCAGTGAGCCAAGACTAGCGGGGGCCACCGGGGAGCTGTTTTTT. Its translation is CAISEPRLAGATGELFF.